Detailed here is one T cell receptor beta chain. Its antigen is not known. This specimen belongs to a study of STAT5B mutations in CD4+ large granular lymphocyte leukemia. Per the germline V gene, CDR1 is SGHTA and CDR2 is FQGNSA. The CDR3 length is 13 residues. The ends were cut back, 4 bases at V and 11 bases at J, with 15 bases in the middle. Study-level results: Patient CD4-sorted repertoires stayed more clonal than healthy ones after leukemic-clone removal. Without HLA matching, higher CD4+ than CD8+ T-LGLL clonality could reflect small sample size. Approximately 25% of private leukemic clonotypes occurred rarely in other patients' non-leukemic repertoires.

Data came from immunoSEQ multiplex PCR; TCRdb stores just in-frame clones and leaves some out. This sample has about 35,000 clones, with 68% found just once. Sequences were obtained from CD4+ T cells from blood buffy coats. The V gene is TRBV7-2, the J gene TRBJ1-5; D is undetermined. The sequence was collected from a human donor in good health. CDR3 in amino acids: CASSSLGRVAQHF. The CDR3 coding sequence is TGTGCCAGCAGCTCACTCGGACGGGTGGCCCAGCATTTT.